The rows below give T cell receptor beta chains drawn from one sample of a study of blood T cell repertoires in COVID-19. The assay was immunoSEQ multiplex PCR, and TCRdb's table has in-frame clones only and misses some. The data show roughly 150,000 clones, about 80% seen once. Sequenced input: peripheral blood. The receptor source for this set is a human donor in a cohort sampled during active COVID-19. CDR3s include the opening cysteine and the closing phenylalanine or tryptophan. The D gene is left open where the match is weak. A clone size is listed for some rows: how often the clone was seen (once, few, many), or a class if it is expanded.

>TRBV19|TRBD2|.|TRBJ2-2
CASSIELAGISSGELFF
TGTGCCAGTAGTATAGAACTAGCGGGGATATCATCAGGGGAGCTGTTTTTT
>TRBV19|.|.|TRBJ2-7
CASRDPKGLHPYEQYF
TGTGCCAGTAGAGATCCGAAGGGGCTTCACCCCTACGAGCAGTACTTC
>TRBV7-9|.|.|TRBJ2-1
CASSSTGLSAYNEQFF
TGTGCCAGCAGCTCAACGGGACTGAGTGCCTACAATGAGCAGTTCTTC
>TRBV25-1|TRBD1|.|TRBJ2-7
CASHTGTGSSYEQYF
TGTGCCAGCCATACCGGGACAGGGAGCTCCTACGAGCAGTACTTC
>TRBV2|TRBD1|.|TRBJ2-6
CASSARQGTSSGANVLTF
TGTGCCAGCAGCGCTAGACAGGGGACCAGCTCTGGGGCCAACGTCCTGACTTTC
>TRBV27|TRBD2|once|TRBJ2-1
CASRYIRLAGSPDEQFF
TGTGCCAGCAGATACATCCGACTAGCGGGGTCACCCGATGAGCAGTTCTTC
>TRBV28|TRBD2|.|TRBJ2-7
CASIDPGGSYEQYF
TGTGCCAGCATCGATCCGGGGGGCTCCTACGAGCAGTACTTC
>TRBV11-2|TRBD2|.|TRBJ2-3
CASSLRGVLRGGGDTQYF
TGTGCCAGCAGCTTAAGGGGCGTATTGCGGGGGGGCGGAGATACGCAGTATTTT
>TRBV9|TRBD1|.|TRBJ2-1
CASAQGASYNEQFF
TGTGCCAGCGCACAGGGGGCTTCCTACAATGAGCAGTTCTTC
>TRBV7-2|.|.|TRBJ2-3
CASSSRPSGTDTQYF
TGTGCCAGCAGCAGCCGCCCTAGCGGCACAGATACGCAGTATTTT
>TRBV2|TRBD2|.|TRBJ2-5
CASTTVSGGVETQYF
TGTGCCAGCACCACTGTGAGCGGGGGTGTGGAGACCCAGTACTTC
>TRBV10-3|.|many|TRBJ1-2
CAISESLGVRNNYGYTF
TGTGCCATCAGTGAGTCGCTCGGAGTCAGAAACAACTATGGCTACACCTTC
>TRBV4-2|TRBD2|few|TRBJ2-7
CASSQDLPGGLASYEQYF
TGTGCCAGCAGCCAAGATTTGCCTGGCGGACTAGCCTCATACGAGCAGTACTTC
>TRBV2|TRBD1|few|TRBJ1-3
CARDRAGGNTIYF
TGTGCCAGGGACAGGGCGGGCGGAAACACCATATATTTT
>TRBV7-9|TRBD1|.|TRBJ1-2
CASRPQGTGPGYTF
TGTGCCAGCAGGCCACAAGGGACAGGGCCTGGCTACACCTTC
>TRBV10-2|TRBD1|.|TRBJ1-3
CASREGTGKGNTIYF
TGCGCCAGCAGGGAAGGGACAGGGAAAGGAAACACCATATATTTT
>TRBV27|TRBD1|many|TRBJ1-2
CASRAQGALGYGYTF
TGTGCCAGCAGGGCACAGGGGGCCCTTGGGTATGGCTACACCTTC
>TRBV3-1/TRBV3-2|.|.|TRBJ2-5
CASSPHGGGEETQYF
TGTGCCAGCAGCCCCCATGGGGGGGGCGAAGAGACCCAGTACTTC
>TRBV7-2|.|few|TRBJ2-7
CASSSAGQGFRYEQYF
TGTGCCAGCAGCTCAGCTGGGCAGGGGTTCCGCTACGAGCAGTACTTC
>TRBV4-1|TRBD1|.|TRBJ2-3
CASSPGQGEGDTQYF
TGCGCCAGCAGCCCAGGACAGGGCGAAGGGGATACGCAGTATTTT
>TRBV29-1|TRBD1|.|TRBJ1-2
CSVARDRVIRGYTF
TGCAGCGTTGCCCGGGACAGGGTTATACGTGGCTACACCTTC
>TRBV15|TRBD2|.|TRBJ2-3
CATSRDPASGGLSTDTQYF
TGTGCCACCAGCAGAGATCCGGCTAGCGGGGGGTTAAGCACAGATACGCAGTATTTT
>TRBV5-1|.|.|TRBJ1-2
CASSPMIQGSDGYTF
TGCGCCAGCAGCCCAATGATACAGGGATCGGATGGCTACACCTTC
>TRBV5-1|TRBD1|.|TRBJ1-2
CASSSGQGTHGYTF
TGCGCCAGCAGCTCAGGACAGGGTACGCATGGCTACACCTTC
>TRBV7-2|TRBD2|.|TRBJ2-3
CASSFGGGASTDTQYF
TGTGCCAGCAGCTTTGGCGGGGGGGCTAGCACAGATACGCAGTATTTT
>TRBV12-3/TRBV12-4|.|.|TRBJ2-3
CASSRMRRARYF
TGTGCCAGCAGTCGAATGCGGCGGGCGCGGTATTTT
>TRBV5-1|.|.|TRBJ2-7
CASSLVPEDEQYF
TGCGCCAGCAGCTTGGTTCCTGAGGACGAGCAGTACTTC
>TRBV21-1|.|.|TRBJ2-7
CASSKVGSFGGTSGGNYEQYF
TGTGCCAGCAGCAAAGTTGGGTCTTTTGGCGGGACTAGCGGGGGAAACTACGAGCAGTACTTC
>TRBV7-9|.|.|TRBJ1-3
CASNQGVSGNTIYF
TGTGCCAGCAACCAGGGTGTATCTGGAAACACCATATATTTT
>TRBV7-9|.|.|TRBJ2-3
CASSPRTAFSDTQYF
TGTGCCAGCAGCCCCCGGACAGCCTTCTCAGATACGCAGTATTTT
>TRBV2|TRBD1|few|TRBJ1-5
CASRTDRERMAQHF
TGTGCCAGCAGGACGGACAGGGAGAGGATGGCCCAGCATTTT
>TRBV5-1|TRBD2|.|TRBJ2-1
CASSSGTSAYNEQFF
TGCGCCAGCAGTTCCGGGACTAGCGCTTACAATGAGCAGTTCTTC
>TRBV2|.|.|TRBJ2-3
CASPRGLSAGAGDTQYF
TGTGCCAGCCCTAGGGGCCTCTCGGCGGGGGCTGGGGATACGCAGTATTTT
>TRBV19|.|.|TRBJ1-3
CASSIDTTGSSGNTIYF
TGTGCCAGTAGTATAGATACAACAGGGAGCTCTGGAAACACCATATATTTT
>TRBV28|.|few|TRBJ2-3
CASTLPGGVIDTQYF
TGTGCCAGCACCTTGCCTGGCGGGGTCATAGATACGCAGTATTTT
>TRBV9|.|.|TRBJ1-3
CASSRLLSGNTIYF
TGTGCCAGCAGCCGGTTACTCTCTGGAAACACCATATATTTT
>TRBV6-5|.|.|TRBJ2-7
CASSYSPDSQGEQYF
TGTGCCAGCAGTTACTCCCCCGACTCCCAGGGGGAGCAGTACTTC
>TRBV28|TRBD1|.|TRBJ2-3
CASSFRGRGTDTQYF
TGTGCCAGCAGTTTTAGGGGGCGAGGCACAGATACGCAGTATTTT
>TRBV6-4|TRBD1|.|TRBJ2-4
CASSDPGQMNTLAKNIQYF
TGTGCCAGCAGTGACCCGGGACAGATGAATACCTTAGCCAAAAACATTCAGTACTTC
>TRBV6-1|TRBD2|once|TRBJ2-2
CASSEDSGGLTGELFF
TGTGCCAGCAGTGAAGATAGCGGGGGTCTCACCGGGGAGCTGTTTTTT
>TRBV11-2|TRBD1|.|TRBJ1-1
CASSFRQGYQHTEAFF
TGTGCCAGCAGCTTCCGACAGGGGTATCAACACACTGAAGCTTTCTTT
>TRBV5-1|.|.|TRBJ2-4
CASSLEGQRYGIQYF
TGCGCCAGCAGCTTGGAGGGGCAGCGTTACGGCATTCAGTACTTC
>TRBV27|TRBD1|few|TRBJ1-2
CASSFFTGQGNYGYTF
TGTGCCAGCAGTTTTTTTACGGGACAGGGGAACTATGGCTACACCTTC
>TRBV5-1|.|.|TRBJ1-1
CASRVLRGGTEAFF
TGCGCCAGCAGGGTTTTGAGGGGAGGCACTGAAGCTTTCTTT
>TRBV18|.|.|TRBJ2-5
CASSPLNSAYQETQYF
TGTGCCAGCTCACCACTAAATAGTGCGTACCAAGAGACCCAGTACTTC